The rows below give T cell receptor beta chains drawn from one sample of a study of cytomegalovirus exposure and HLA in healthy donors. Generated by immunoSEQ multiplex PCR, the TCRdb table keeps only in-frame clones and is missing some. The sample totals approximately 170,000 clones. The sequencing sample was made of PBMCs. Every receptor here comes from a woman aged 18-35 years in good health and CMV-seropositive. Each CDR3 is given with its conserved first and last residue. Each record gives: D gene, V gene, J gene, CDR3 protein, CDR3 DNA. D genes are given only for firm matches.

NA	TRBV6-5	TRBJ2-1	CASSPTGNNEQFF	TGTGCCAGCAGTCCTACAGGGAACAATGAGCAGTTCTTC
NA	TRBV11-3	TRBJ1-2	CASSGDFRNGYTF	TGTGCCAGCAGCGGGGACTTTCGGAATGGCTACACCTTC
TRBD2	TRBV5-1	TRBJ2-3	CASKPSGSTDTQYF	TGCGCCAGTAAACCTAGCGGGAGCACAGATACGCAGTATTTT
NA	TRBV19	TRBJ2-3	CASSLGWWRADTQYF	TGTGCCAGTAGTCTGGGTTGGTGGAGGGCGGATACGCAGTATTTT
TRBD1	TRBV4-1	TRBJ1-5	CASSFNQGASNQSQHF	TGCGCCAGCAGCTTCAACCAGGGGGCAAGCAATCAGTCCCAGCATTTT
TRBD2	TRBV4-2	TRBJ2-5	CASSRTGGGPQETQYF	TGTGCCAGCAGCCGGACTGGCGGGGGGCCACAAGAGACCCAGTACTTC
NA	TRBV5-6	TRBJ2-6	CASSSRQAISGANVLTF	TGTGCCAGCAGCAGCCGACAAGCCATCTCTGGGGCCAACGTCCTGACTTTC
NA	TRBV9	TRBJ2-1	CASSVGAGTSYNEQFF	TGTGCCAGCAGCGTAGGGGCGGGTACTTCCTACAATGAGCAGTTCTTC
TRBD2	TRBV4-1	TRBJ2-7	CASSQGEGYSYEQYF	TGCGCCAGCAGCCAAGGGGAGGGGTACTCCTACGAGCAGTACTTC
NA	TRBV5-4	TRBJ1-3	CASSVQGSGNTIYF	TGTGCCAGCAGCGTTCAGGGCTCTGGAAACACCATATATTTT